The 3 T cell receptor beta chains in this list originate from one sample, sequenced in a study of tumor-infiltrating lymphocytes in primary liver carcinoma. Starting material of roughly 550 ng total RNA yielded TCR beta cDNA via a constant-region primer. Library construction for TCR beta comprised three nested multiplex PCR rounds performed with slightly modified ARM-PCR. Each of the first two PCR rounds ran approximately 10 cycles with TRBV1-TRBV30 forward and C-beta reverse primers. A single record per CDR3 protein comes from TCRdb applying MiXCR to the multiplex PCR reads. There are about 21,000 distinct CDR3 sequences in the sample; over 65% occur only once, and more than 35% lies in the top ten. Co-extracting RNA and DNA was done with roughly 18-32 mg of unsorted bulk tissue as input. The sequenced sample was liver tumor tissue from sampling region 1. Subset given: tumor region T1, superior pole. These receptors all come from a man aged 40-49 years with primary liver carcinoma and hepatitis B virus infection.

Notes on this clonotype: This could be a read error, since a much larger clone is one nucleotide away. The chain has TRBV4-1 and TRBJ1-2; perhaps TRBD1 as D (6 bases). The CDR3 totals 16 residues. V lost 0 bases to trimming and J lost 7 bases, with 18 bases between them. Germline loops: CDR1 MGHRA, CDR2 YSYEKL. This CDR3 reads CASSQDFSRTALGYTF. CDR3 bases: TGCGCCAGCAGCCAAGATTTCTCTAGGACAGCGCTTGGCTACACCTTC.

This clonotype showed up many times. This sequence joins TRBV11-1 and TRBJ2-4, with 13 bases fitting TRBD2. The CDR3 runs 17 residues. Germline trimming cut 7 bases from V and 2 bases from J; bases unmatched to any gene: 8. Germline assignment: CDR1 SGHAT and CDR2 FQDESV (reference sequence). In DNA, the CDR3 is TGTGCCAGCAACTTTCCCGGGACTAGCGGGACCAAAAACATTCAGTACTTC. This translates into CASNFPGTSGTKNIQYF.

A word on this clonotype: A junction end diverges from the germline sequence, so it may reflect a read error. The rearrangement joins TRBV12-3 or TRBV12-4 to TRBJ2-7, with a weak D call TRBD1 (5 bases). This CDR3 region has 15 residues. As DNA, the CDR3 is TGTGGCAGCAGTTTAGGACAAGGGGCCAACTGCGAGCAGTACTTC. This codes for CGSSLGQGANCEQYF.